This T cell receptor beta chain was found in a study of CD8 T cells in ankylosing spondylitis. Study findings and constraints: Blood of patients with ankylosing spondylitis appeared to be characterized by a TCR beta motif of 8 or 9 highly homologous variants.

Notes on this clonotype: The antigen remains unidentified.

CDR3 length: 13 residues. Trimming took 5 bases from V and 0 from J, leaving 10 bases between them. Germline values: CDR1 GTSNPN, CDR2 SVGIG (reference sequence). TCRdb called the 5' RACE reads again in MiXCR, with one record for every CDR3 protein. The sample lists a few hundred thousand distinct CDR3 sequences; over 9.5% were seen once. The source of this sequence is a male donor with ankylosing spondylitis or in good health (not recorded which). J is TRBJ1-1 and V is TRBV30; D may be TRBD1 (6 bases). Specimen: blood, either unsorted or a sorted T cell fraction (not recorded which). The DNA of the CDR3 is TGTGCCTGGTCAGGGGTAATGAACACTGAAGCTTTCTTT. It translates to CAWSGVMNTEAFF.